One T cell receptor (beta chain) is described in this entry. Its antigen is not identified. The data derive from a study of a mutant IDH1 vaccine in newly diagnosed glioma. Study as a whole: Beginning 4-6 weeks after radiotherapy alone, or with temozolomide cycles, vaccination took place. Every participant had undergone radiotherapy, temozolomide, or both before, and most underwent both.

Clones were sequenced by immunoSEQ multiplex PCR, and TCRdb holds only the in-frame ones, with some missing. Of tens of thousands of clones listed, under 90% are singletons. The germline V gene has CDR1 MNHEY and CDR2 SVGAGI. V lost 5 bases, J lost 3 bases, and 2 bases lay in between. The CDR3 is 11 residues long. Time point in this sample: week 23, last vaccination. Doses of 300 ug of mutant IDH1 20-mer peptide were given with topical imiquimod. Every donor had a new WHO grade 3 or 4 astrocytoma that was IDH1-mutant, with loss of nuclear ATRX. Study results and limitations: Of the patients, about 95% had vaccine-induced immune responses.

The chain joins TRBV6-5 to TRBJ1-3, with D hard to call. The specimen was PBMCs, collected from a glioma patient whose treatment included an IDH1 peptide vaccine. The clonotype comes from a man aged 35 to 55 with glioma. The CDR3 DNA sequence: TGTGCCAGCAGTGATGGAAACACCATATATTTT. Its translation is CASSDGNTIYF.